This T cell receptor beta chain was profiled in a study of T cells after yellow fever vaccination (dated by TCRdb to between 2019 and 2020). Regarding the research as a whole: Libraries from fractions with low cell numbers were prepared with the SMART-Seq v4 Ultra Low Input RNA kit. Blood was drawn at multiple timepoints before and after primary and secondary immunization, with bulk PBMC replicates and cell subsets isolated. Bulk TCR alpha and beta repertoires were sequenced longitudinally to track T-cell clones before and after primary and booster YFV17D yellow fever vaccination. Two healthy male donors made up the cohort, one aged 18 to 29 years and the other aged 30 to 40 years.

The germline V gene (reference sequence) specifies MNHEY as CDR1 and SMNVEV as CDR2. V drops 6 bases and J drops 1 base, leaving 7 bases in between. Spanning cysteine to phenylalanine, the CDR3 consists of 14 amino acids. The CDR3 DNA has 42 bases and is translated from base 1. The treatment or condition tag for this specimen amounts to: live attenuated yellow fever vaccine strain. A standard Ficoll-Paque protocol was used to isolate PBMCs from peripheral blood. Dynabeads CD4 and CD8 positive selection kits were used to isolate the CD4 and CD8 T-cell fractions. TriZol was used to extract RNA from bulk PBMCs, from CD4 and CD8 fractions, and from dextramer-positive and dextramer-negative fractions. The reads were generated on an Illumina NovaSeq 6000. TCR cDNA was synthesized by 5'RACE template switching, through which a universal primer site and unique molecular identifiers were introduced. Priming for cDNA synthesis came from both the TCR alpha and TCR beta constant segments. Library amplification used two PCR steps, and the second PCR step added sample barcodes and sequencing adapters. Libraries were sequenced on Illumina HiSeq 2500 (2x100 bp) or NovaSeq (2x150 bp). From the authors' description of their analysis: Demultiplexing of reads and collapsing into UMI consensus sequences were performed with MIGEC, and V(D)J alignment was carried out with MiXCR. Clonotypes responding to the vaccine were identified with edgeR on replicate PBMC samples, with the criteria of FDR below 0.01 and a log2 fold change above 5 up to day 15. Bulk clonotypes were assigned CD4 or CD8 identity according to which sequenced CD4 or CD8 repertoire held them at higher abundance. Through fastp at Q25 and MiXCR, TCRdb rebuilt clones from the public reads, retaining in-frame beta chains. For every CDR3 protein sequence, its rows merge into one entry that carries the most common genes and DNA. The authors' filters were not applied to this entry. The sample table shows about 120,000 distinct CDR3 sequences, and about 16% are seen once. Of the sample, approximately 43% falls within the top ten clones.

Points the paper makes about the study in general: The secondary T-cell response was weaker than the primary response but faster, peaking on day 5 instead of day 15. Only a couple of donors were included in the study, so the extent to which the findings can be generalized is limited. A small fraction of clonotypes appeared in both the CD4 and CD8 compartments, likely as a result of convergent recombination. Most clones expanded after primary vaccination were re-detected after the booster (approximately 96% of CD4 and more than 70% of CD8), suggesting broad memory maintenance. Because abundant contaminating clonotypes from the bulk population could be contained in FACS-sorted repertoires, computational filtering was required.

On this clonotype itself: The antigen it recognizes is unknown. No base quality values were provided; no much bigger clone lies one nucleotide off.

This chain is built from TRBV27 and TRBJ2-6; the D gene cannot be named for sure. This specimen was CD8+ T cells sorted from PBMCs, taken 5 days after the yellow fever booster vaccination. This sequence originates from a man between 18 and 29 years old who received the YFV17D yellow fever vaccine. The DNA sequence is TGTGCCAGCAGGTCCATATCTGGGGCCAACGTCCTGACTTTC. Its coded protein is CASRSISGANVLTF. Reference TRBV27 and TRBJ2-6 proteins supply the regions before and after the CDR3; the full variable domain is: EAQVTQNPRYLITVTGKKLTVTCSQNMNHEYMSWYRQDPGLGLRQIYYSMNVEVTDKGDVPEGYKVSRKEKRNFPLILESPSPNQTSLYFCASRSISGANVLTFGAGSRLTVL.